The source of this T cell receptor (beta chain) is a study of early T cells in non-severe SARS-CoV-2 infection. Study-wide context: The chains were unpaired, and the sequenced material was bulk RNA from unsorted whole blood.

Trimming pared 3 bases from V and 7 bases from J, leaving 12 bases between. This CDR3 region has 13 residues. CDR1 and CDR2 (germline): SGHNT, YYREEE (reference sequence). Each single cDNA molecule received a unique molecular identifier. TCRdb reprocessed the 5' RACE reads with MiXCR, giving one entry per CDR3 protein. The profile shows 70,000 or so distinct CDR3 sequences, 12% of them singletons. Study results and caveats: Matches to VDJdb favored anti-spike CD8 responses and missed private and CD4 specificities.

With regard to this clonotype: Antigen specificity is unknown.

V and J are TRBV5-4 and TRBJ2-3; TRBD2 might be the D (6 bases). The TCR comes from an adult who was a healthcare worker with PCR-confirmed SARS-CoV-2 infection or an uninfected control (not recorded which). What was sequenced was whole blood. In nucleotides, the CDR3 is TGTGCCAGCAGCTCGATGCGGGAAAATACGCAGTATTTT. Translated, it gives CASSSMRENTQYF.